A single sample is the source of the 10 T cell receptor beta chains below, sequenced in a study of T cell changes during pregnancy in multiple sclerosis. Some clones are missing from TCRdb's copy, which holds only in-frame ones; the method was immunoSEQ multiplex PCR. The repertoire holds around 35,000 clones, with roughly 90% as singletons. The sample in question was CD8+ T cells from peripheral blood mononuclear cells, obtained after pregnancy. These receptors were obtained from a female donor with multiple sclerosis, enrolled in a pregnancy study.

This clone was counted once. The V gene is TRBV9, the J gene TRBJ2-2, with D perhaps TRBD1 (6 bases). The CDR3 is 14 residues long. Trimming took off 7 bases at V and 10 bases at J, with 20 bases between the two ends. Germline CDR1 SGDLS, CDR2 YYNGEE. DNA for the CDR3: TGTGCCAGCTGGGGCGGCCAGGGGAGACAGGAGCTGTTTTTT. It yields the protein CASWGGQGRQELFF.

The rearrangement joins TRBV9 to TRBJ2-1, with 8 positions matching TRBD2. Germline V CDR1 and CDR2: SGDLS, YYNGEE. The length of the CDR3 is 15 residues. After removal of 0 bases from V and 3 bases from J, the junction contained 2 bases not matched to a gene. Written as DNA, the CDR3 is TGTGCCAGCAGCGTAGACGGGGGGGGCTACAATGAGCAGTTCTTC. Its translation is CASSVDGGGYNEQFF.

This sequence joins TRBV4-3 and TRBJ1-1, with 9 bases fitting TRBD1. Germline trimming cut 3 bases from V and 1 base from J; bases unmatched to any gene: 6. The CDR3 has 16 amino acids. Germline V gene data show CDR1 as LGHNA and CDR2 as YSLEER. CDR3 residues: CASSQGQGGGNTEAFF. The CDR3 coding sequence is TGCGCCAGCAGCCAGGGACAGGGCGGAGGGAACACTGAAGCTTTCTTT.

The chain is built from TRBV7-8 and TRBJ1-6; 12 nucleotides match TRBD1. The CDR3 length is 17 residues. After removal of 2 bases from V and 11 bases from J, the junction contained 10 bases not matched to a gene. In germline, CDR1 is SGHVS, CDR2 FQNEAQ. Here the CDR3 reads CASSLLGTGGRSPPLHF. The CDR3 nucleotides are TGTGCCAGCAGCTTACTCGGGACAGGGGGCAGGAGTCCACCCCTCCACTTT.

The chain combines TRBV5-4 with TRBJ1-2; 12 bases fit TRBD1. V was clipped by 4 bases and J by 7 bases; unmatched bases: 11. The CDR3 consists of 16 residues. Germline CDR1 and CDR2: SGHNT and YYREEE (reference sequence). The CDR3 here is CASSLRDRGHLAGYTF. In DNA, the CDR3 is TGTGCCAGCAGCCTCCGGGACAGGGGGCATTTGGCTGGCTACACCTTC. The full variable domain, its missing parts supplied by reference TRBV5-4 and TRBJ1-2, is ETGVTQSPTHLIKTRGQQVTLRCSSQSGHNTVSWYQQALGQGPQFIFQYYREEENGRGNFPPRFSGLQFPNYSSELNVNALELDDSALYLCASSLRDRGHLAGYTFGSGTRLTVV.

This clone was seen just once. This chain links TRBV2 with TRBJ1-5, with 11 positions matching TRBD1. CDR1 is SNHLY, CDR2 FYNNEI, per germline. The CDR3 runs to 19 residues. V was pared by 0 bases and J by 4 bases, with 11 bases of the junction left unmatched. CDR3 amino acids: CASSEALGTGGIGNQPQHF. CDR3 DNA sequence: TGTGCCAGCAGTGAAGCGCTGGGGACAGGGGGAATTGGTAATCAGCCCCAGCATTTT.

The chain employs TRBV7-3 and TRBJ2-3; 7 bases are a match to TRBD2. V dropped 1 base and J dropped 1; count of bases not matched to a gene: 2. Germline assignment: CDR1 SGHTA and CDR2 FQGTGA. The CDR3 contains 15 residues. The CDR3, as DNA: TGTGCCAGCAGCTTAATGGCGGGGGGCACAGATACGCAGTATTTT. Its protein is CASSLMAGGTDTQYF.

The J gene is TRBJ1-1, the V gene TRBV19, with TRBD1 matching over 7 bases. The CDR3 runs to 16 residues. Trimming at V came to 4 bases and at J to 0 bases, leaving 8 bases not matched to a gene. CDR1 LNHDA and CDR2 SQIVND come from the germline V gene (reference sequence). The CDR3 loop is CASSTNPGQLNTEAFF. For the CDR3, the DNA is TGTGCCAGTAGTACCAACCCGGGACAGCTGAACACTGAAGCTTTCTTT.

The V and J genes are TRBV7-6 and TRBJ2-5; 11 nucleotides match TRBD1. V lost 5 bases to trimming and J lost 0 bases; unmatched junction nucleotides: 5. CDR3 length: 16 residues. From germline, CDR1 is SGHVS and CDR2 FNYEAQ. The CDR3 loop reads CASSEGTGGYQETQYF. The CDR3, as DNA: TGTGCCAGCAGCGAGGGGACAGGGGGGTACCAAGAGACCCAGTACTTC.

The V gene is TRBV9, the J gene TRBJ2-6; 7 bases match TRBD1. After removal of 10 bases from V and 0 bases from J, the junction contained 4 bases not matched to a gene. This CDR3 is built from 14 residues. CDR1 is SGDLS and CDR2 is YYNGEE in the germline V gene. For the CDR3, the DNA is TGTGCCTCCGGGACAGACTCTGGGGCCAACGTCCTGACTTTC. Translating gives CASGTDSGANVLTF.